This entry concerns a single T cell receptor beta chain. Its specificity is not known. This sample was taken from a study of T cell responses to AZD1222 COVID-19 vaccine. Looking at the study overall: Doses given second, at about 4 or about 12 weeks, were pooled.

Profiling relied on immunoSEQ multiplex PCR, and the TCRdb table lists in-frame clones only, not all of them. The sample lists nearly 110,000 clones, roughly 89% occurring once. Study-level points and caveats: White British ancestry dominated among donors, who included more females, and clonal diversity was possibly underestimated.

Looked up from germline, CDR1 is DFQATT and CDR2 is SNEGSKA (reference sequence). This CDR3 is 9 amino acids long. The germline V and J ends were trimmed by 3 bases and 5 bases, with 1 base remaining between them. The material was peripheral blood, obtained on day 0 of AZD1222 vaccination. The TCR was taken from an adult in good health. The chain joins TRBV20-1 to TRBJ1-2; D not resolved. The CDR3 sequence: CSASYGYTF. The CDR3 bases are TGCAGTGCTAGTTATGGCTACACCTTC.